These 27 T cell receptor beta chains were all obtained from the same sample, sequenced in a study of CD8 T cells in ankylosing spondylitis. From the 5' RACE reads, TCRdb called clonotypes with MiXCR, one entry per CDR3 protein. The data contain approximately 150,000 distinct CDR3 sequences, under 45% of them seen just once; the ten biggest clones take up roughly 15%. The source material was synovial fluid, either unsorted or a sorted T cell fraction (not recorded which). These receptors were obtained from a male donor with ankylosing spondylitis.

This clonotype appeared a few times. The chain couples TRBV5-1 to TRBJ1-5, with TRBD1 as a possible D gene (5 bases). V was trimmed by 4 bases and J by 0 bases, leaving 20 bases between them. The length of the CDR3 is 18 residues. Per the germline V gene, CDR1 is SGHRS and CDR2 is YFSETQ. The CDR3 sequence is CASSTRMRQNSSNQPQHF. The CDR3 nucleotides read TGCGCCAGCAGCACACGAATGAGACAGAATTCTAGCAATCAGCCCCAGCATTTT.

In its sample, this clonotype was seen a few times. The CDR3 sequence is CASSHRGSGANVLTF. DNA for the CDR3: TGTGCCAGCAGTCACAGGGGTTCTGGGGCCAACGTCCTGACTTTC. The chain has TRBV27 and TRBJ2-6, with 7 bases lining up with TRBD1. After removal of 5 bases from V and 1 base from J, the junction contained 2 bases not matched to a gene. Per the germline V gene, CDR1 is MNHEY and CDR2 is SMNVEV (reference sequence). The length of the CDR3 is 15 residues.

This clonotype has just a few counts. V is TRBV12-3 or TRBV12-4 and J is TRBJ1-1, with 8 bases identical to TRBD1. The CDR3 is 15 amino acids. J lost 1 base, V lost 3 bases, and 4 bases had no gene match. The CDR3 DNA reads TGTGCCAGCAGTTTTGGACAGGGAGGGAACACTGAAGCTTTCTTT. Protein: CASSFGQGGNTEAFF.

At least ten counts were recorded for this clonotype. V and J are TRBV30 and TRBJ1-1; D is uncertain. V dropped 2 bases and J dropped 4 bases, with 11 bases sitting between them. From germline, CDR1 is GTSNPN and CDR2 SVGIG (reference sequence). This CDR3 has 13 amino acids. The CDR3 DNA is TGTGCCTGGAGTTTCGGAATCGGCACTGAAGCTTTCTTT. Translated, it gives CAWSFGIGTEAFF.

The chain combines TRBV6-5 with TRBJ2-2; TRBD1 aligns across 9 bases. In germline, CDR1 is MNHEY, CDR2 SVGAGI. V shed 2 bases, J shed 7 bases, and the junction held 8 bases outside the gene matches. This CDR3 region has 16 residues. The chain's CDR3 is CASSYNRDRVVGELFF. The CDR3 region has the DNA TGTGCCAGCAGTTACAACCGGGACAGGGTTGTCGGGGAGCTGTTTTTT.

The chain joins TRBV27 to TRBJ2-3; 7 positions agree with TRBD2. The CDR3 runs 16 residues. In germline, CDR1 is MNHEY, CDR2 SMNVEV (reference sequence). Trimming removed 6 bases from V and 2 bases from J; junction bases left unmatched: 11. The CDR3, as DNA: TGTGCCAGCAGCATAGCTAGCGGAACGTTCACAGATACGCAGTATTTT. Amino acids: CASSIASGTFTDTQYF.

The chain has TRBV20-1 and TRBJ2-3; D remains ambiguous. This CDR3 comprises 10 residues. Germline values: CDR1 DFQATT, CDR2 SNEGSKA (reference sequence). Trimming stripped 1 base from V and 6 bases from J, with 2 bases between. In nucleotides, the CDR3 is TGCAGTGCTAGAGCTGATACGCAGTATTTT. Translated, it gives CSARADTQYF.

The chain joins TRBV12-3 or TRBV12-4 to TRBJ1-3, with 7 positions matching TRBD1. The CDR3 is 14 amino acids. The trim removed 5 bases at V and 2 bases at J, leaving 3 bases unmatched. CDR3 sequence reads: CASSRDSTGNTIYF. For the CDR3, the DNA is TGTGCCAGCAGTAGGGACAGTACTGGAAACACCATATATTTT.

This clonotype was detected only a few times. This chain connects TRBV29-1 to TRBJ2-1; weak D call: TRBD2 (5 bases). Germline-derived CDR1 and CDR2 are SQVTM and ANQGSEA. Deletions cut 8 bases from V and 9 bases from J, with 20 bases between. The CDR3 consists of 13 residues. CDR3 DNA: TGCAGCCTTTGGGATCGGGGTTATAGTGAGCAGTTCTTC. It is translated as CSLWDRGYSEQFF.

The table lists this clonotype with a count of one. The chain employs TRBV5-6 and TRBJ1-1, with no clear D. Germline V gene sequence: CDR1 SGHDT, CDR2 YYEEEE. CDR3 length: 12 residues. Trimming removed 1 base at V and 6 bases at J, with 7 bases between. The CDR3 spells CASSLLRAEAFF. Here the CDR3 DNA reads TGTGCCAGCAGCTTGCTGAGAGCTGAAGCTTTCTTT.

This clonotype was observed a handful of times. J is TRBJ2-1 and V is TRBV12-3 or TRBV12-4; TRBD2 is a possible D gene (7 bases). V was trimmed by 3 bases and J by 9 bases, leaving 18 bases between them. The CDR3 covers 15 residues. CDR3 loop: CASSFGTQGRGEQFF. For the CDR3, the DNA is TGTGCCAGCAGTTTTGGGACTCAGGGGAGGGGTGAGCAGTTCTTC.

The chain carries TRBV19 and TRBJ2-2, with a tentative D call TRBD1 (6 bases). This CDR3 contains 15 residues. In germline, CDR1 is LNHDA, CDR2 SQIVND (reference sequence). V lost 8 bases and J lost 3, with 16 bases in between. Here the CDR3 DNA reads TGTGCCAGTCTGGAGGTCAGGGGCTACACCGGGGAGCTGTTTTTT. Translating it yields CASLEVRGYTGELFF.

Many counts were recorded for this clonotype. This chain joins TRBV4-3 and TRBJ2-7; TRBD1 is a possible D gene (7 bases). CDR3 length equals 16 residues. V lost 0 bases to trimming and J lost 5 bases, with 17 bases between them. Looked up from germline, CDR1 is LGHNA and CDR2 is YSLEER. CDR3 amino acids: CASSQDLGQRADEQYF. CDR3 coding DNA: TGCGCCAGCAGCCAAGACCTGGGACAGCGGGCCGACGAGCAGTACTTC.

This clonotype was counted only a few times. The V gene is TRBV29-1, the J gene TRBJ2-7, with D possibly being TRBD2 (6 bases). The germline CDR1 and CDR2 sequences are SQVTM and ANQGSEA. The CDR3 consists of 14 residues. V gave up 4 bases and J gave up 5 bases, with 18 bases separating them. The DNA for the CDR3 is TGCAGCGTTGGGGGCGGGGATCGTGTCAACGAGCAGTACTTC. This sequence encodes CSVGGGDRVNEQYF.

The chain recombines TRBV5-1 with TRBJ1-2; no clear D gene. The CDR3 is 14 amino acids. The V gene lost 1 base and the J gene lost 4 bases, with 11 bases spanning the gap. Germline assignment: CDR1 SGHRS and CDR2 YFSETQ. CDR3 residues: CASSLLGPLYGYTF. The CDR3, as DNA: TGCGCCAGCAGCTTGTTGGGCCCTCTCTATGGCTACACCTTC.

The chain joins TRBV25-1 to TRBJ2-2; D is possibly TRBD2 (5 bases). The germline gives CDR1 MGHDK, CDR2 SYGVNS. Deletions cut 4 bases from V and 3 bases from J, with 9 bases between. CDR3 length: 14 amino acids. The CDR3 is CASSVDWDTGELFF. Here the CDR3 DNA reads TGTGCCAGCAGTGTGGACTGGGACACCGGGGAGCTGTTTTTT.

The rearrangement links TRBV6-1 to TRBJ1-5; D unresolved. V was pared by 6 bases and J by 3 bases, with 9 bases between. The germline V gene encodes CDR1 MNHNS and CDR2 SASEGT. The CDR3 spans 13 residues. This CDR3 reads CASSTDFNQPQHF. The CDR3 DNA reads TGTGCCAGCAGCACGGACTTCAATCAGCCCCAGCATTTT.

This clonotype was counted between two and nine times. This sequence joins TRBV9 and TRBJ2-4, with 16 bases identical to TRBD2. V was pared by 4 bases and J by 7 bases, with 8 bases of the junction left unmatched. Germline values: CDR1 SGDLS, CDR2 YYNGEE. The CDR3 has 17 amino acids. As DNA, the CDR3 is TGTGCCAGCAGCATGGGACTAGCGGGAGGGCCGGGGAACATTCAGTACTTC. Translated: CASSMGLAGGPGNIQYF.

This chain joins TRBV4-2 and TRBJ1-3; D unclear. Trimming cost V 1 base and J 3 bases, with 10 bases left between them. CDR3 length equals 15 residues. Germline V CDR1 and CDR2: LGHNA, YNFKEQ. As DNA, the CDR3 is TGTGCCAGCAGCCAAGTGGGAAGCATTGGAAACACCATATATTTT. Translated: CASSQVGSIGNTIYF.

V is TRBV4-1 and J is TRBJ1-2; D may be TRBD1 (5 bases). V was clipped by 0 bases and J by 8 bases, with 19 bases between them. The germline V gene has CDR1 MGHRA and CDR2 YSYEKL. This CDR3 is built from 16 residues. CDR3 bases: TGCGCCAGCAGCCAAGATCTAGCCAGGGTACTGGCCGGCTACACCTTC. Protein: CASSQDLARVLAGYTF.

The V and J genes are TRBV27 and TRBJ2-7; the match to TRBD2 covers 12 bases. Looked up from germline, CDR1 is MNHEY and CDR2 is SMNVEV (reference sequence). With 5 bases clipped from V and 5 bases from J, the junction kept 10 bases outside the gene matches. The CDR3 sequence is 16 residues long. CDR3 bases: TGTGCCAGCAGTCCCACGACTAGCGGGAGTGTCAACGAGCAGTACTTC. Protein sequence: CASSPTTSGSVNEQYF.

This clonotype has just a few counts. The CDR3 DNA reads TGTGCCAGCAGTCCCACGGATAGCGGCCACACCGGGGAGCTGTTTTTT. Translating it yields CASSPTDSGHTGELFF. V is TRBV28 and J is TRBJ2-2; tentative D call: TRBD2 (6 bases). CDR1 and CDR2 from the germline V gene are MDHEN and SYDVKM. V was pared by 5 bases and J by 3 bases, with 16 bases between. The CDR3 is 16 amino acids.

This clonotype appeared a single time. The chain has TRBV5-1 and TRBJ2-5; TRBD1 agrees at 7 bases. Germline values: CDR1 SGHRS, CDR2 YFSETQ. The CDR3 runs to 14 residues. The trim removed 5 bases at V and 1 base at J, leaving 5 bases unmatched. The CDR3 here is CASRVRGPQETQYF. CDR3 in DNA: TGCGCCAGCAGGGTAAGGGGGCCCCAAGAGACCCAGTACTTC.

This clonotype was picked up a small number of times. This chain uses TRBV4-1 with TRBJ2-1; 10 bases agree with TRBD2. This CDR3 region has 16 residues. The V segment lost 6 bases and the J segment 4 bases; nucleotides outside the gene matches: 9. Germline CDR1 is MGHRA and CDR2 is YSYEKL. The CDR3 loop reads CASSEPGLATYNEQFF. CDR3 bases: TGCGCCAGCAGTGAACCGGGACTAGCGACATACAATGAGCAGTTCTTC.

This clonotype was recorded a few times. This clone may be a read error of a much larger clone one base away. The genes are TRBV28 and TRBJ2-2; D is unclear. V shed 3 bases and J shed 1 base, with 3 bases lying between them. This CDR3 comprises 13 residues. Looked up from germline, CDR1 is MDHEN and CDR2 is SYDVKM. The CDR3 DNA reads as TGTGCCAGCAGTTTCCAGAACACCGGGGAGCTGTTTTTT. Translation gives CASSFQNTGELFF.

This clonotype appeared a few times. The CDR3 DNA reads as TGTGCCAGCACAACAGGGATGAACTATGGCTACACCTTC. Amino acids: CASTTGMNYGYTF. V is TRBV6-1 and J is TRBJ1-2; D is possibly TRBD1 (6 bases). The CDR3 runs to 13 residues. CDR1 and CDR2 (germline): MNHNS, SASEGT. Trimming pared 7 bases from V and 2 bases from J, leaving 11 bases between.

The CDR3 sequence: CSVRLGGLYTEAFF. As DNA, the CDR3 is TGCAGCGTCCGGCTGGGGGGGCTGTACACTGAAGCTTTCTTT. V gene TRBV29-1 combines with J gene TRBJ1-1; a possible D gene is TRBD1 (6 bases). The V and J ends lost 6 bases and 3 bases respectively, with 17 bases between them. This CDR3 is built from 14 residues. CDR1 is SQVTM and CDR2 is ANQGSEA in the germline V gene.